Listed below are T cell receptor beta chains from one sample, sequenced in a study of blood T cell repertoires in COVID-19. TCRdb keeps only in-frame clones here, not all; method: immunoSEQ multiplex PCR. Found here are roughly 100,000 clones, approximately 86% of them singletons; the top ten hold 1.7%. The sequenced material came from peripheral blood. The receptors were sampled from an older man with acute or convalescent COVID-19. Each CDR3 is given with its conserved first and last residue. D genes are given only for firm matches. Only part of the rows carry a size: once, few, many, or a class if the clone is expanded.

D: TRBD1
V: TRBV7-9
J: TRBJ2-2
size: -
CDR3: CASSRQGAGELFF
DNA: TGTGCCAGCAGCAGACAGGGGGCCGGGGAGCTGTTTTTT

D: -
V: TRBV28
J: TRBJ1-1
size: -
CDR3: CASTIGGQTEAFF
DNA: TGTGCCAGCACAATAGGAGGACAGACTGAAGCTTTCTTT

D: TRBD1
V: TRBV29-1
J: TRBJ2-7
size: -
CDR3: CSVEGQGVDEQYF
DNA: TGCAGCGTTGAAGGACAGGGGGTGGACGAGCAGTACTTC

D: TRBD2
V: TRBV9
J: TRBJ2-1
size: few
CDR3: CASSFEGAGASEQFF
DNA: TGTGCCAGCAGCTTCGAGGGAGCGGGAGCCTCGGAGCAGTTCTTC

D: -
V: TRBV29-1
J: TRBJ1-1
size: -
CDR3: CSVRNTEAFF
DNA: TGCAGCGTTCGGAACACTGAAGCTTTCTTT

D: -
V: TRBV6-2/TRBV6-3
J: TRBJ2-7
size: -
CDR3: CASSYEPYPYEQYF
DNA: TGTGCCAGCAGTTACGAGCCGTACCCCTACGAGCAGTACTTC

D: TRBD2
V: TRBV7-3
J: TRBJ2-7
size: -
CDR3: CASSLTGLAGPYEQYF
DNA: TGTGCCAGCAGCTTAACTGGGCTAGCGGGTCCCTACGAGCAGTACTTC

D: -
V: TRBV12-3/TRBV12-4
J: TRBJ1-1
size: once
CDR3: CASSLLRSAEAFF
DNA: TGTGCCAGCAGTTTACTGAGAAGTGCTGAAGCTTTCTTT

D: -
V: TRBV14
J: TRBJ1-4
size: -
CDR3: CARRVLFSEKLFF
DNA: TGTGCCAGACGGGTCCTCTTTAGTGAAAAACTGTTTTTT

D: TRBD1
V: TRBV5-8
J: TRBJ2-7
size: -
CDR3: CASSYGQDREQYF
DNA: TGTGCCAGCAGCTATGGACAGGACCGGGAGCAGTACTTC

D: -
V: TRBV5-1
J: TRBJ2-5
size: -
CDR3: CASVAYTGLLQETQYF
DNA: TGCGCCAGCGTCGCTTATACAGGGCTCTTACAAGAGACCCAGTACTTC

D: -
V: TRBV7-2
J: TRBJ2-5
size: -
CDR3: CASSPTSDRPAQYF
DNA: TGTGCCAGCAGCCCAACCTCGGACAGACCGGCCCAGTACTTC

D: TRBD1
V: TRBV18
J: TRBJ2-2
size: -
CDR3: CASSPGQTLHTGELFF
DNA: TGTGCCAGCTCACCGGGACAGACGCTTCACACCGGGGAGCTGTTTTTT

D: -
V: TRBV9
J: TRBJ2-3
size: -
CDR3: CASSVDGTSTDTQYF
DNA: TGTGCCAGCAGCGTAGACGGGACTAGCACAGATACGCAGTATTTT

D: TRBD1
V: TRBV28
J: TRBJ1-5
size: -
CDR3: CASSSGGQPQHF
DNA: TGTGCCAGCAGTTCAGGGGGTCAGCCCCAGCATTTT

D: TRBD2
V: TRBV5-1
J: TRBJ2-7
size: once
CDR3: CASSFSSGGYEQYF
DNA: TGCGCCAGCAGCTTCTCTAGCGGGGGTTACGAGCAGTACTTC

D: -
V: TRBV9
J: TRBJ1-3
size: -
CDR3: CASSFREGIAGNTIYF
DNA: TGTGCCAGCAGCTTCAGGGAGGGGATTGCCGGAAACACCATATATTTT

D: TRBD2
V: TRBV4-3
J: TRBJ2-1
size: -
CDR3: CASSPGVRGRTYNEQFF
DNA: TGCGCCAGCAGCCCGGGGGTCCGCGGGAGAACCTACAATGAGCAGTTCTTC

D: TRBD1
V: TRBV6-5
J: TRBJ2-7
size: few
CDR3: CASSRGQGVFYEQYF
DNA: TGTGCCAGCAGCCGCGGACAGGGTGTTTTTTACGAGCAGTACTTC

D: -
V: TRBV3-1/TRBV3-2
J: TRBJ1-5
size: -
CDR3: CASSQSGGGQPQHF
DNA: TGTGCCAGCAGCCAATCGGGGGGCGGGCAGCCCCAGCATTTT